Below, 28 T cell receptor beta chains from the same sample are listed, as sequenced in a study of T cell responses to AZD1222 COVID-19 vaccine. Data came from immunoSEQ multiplex PCR; TCRdb stores just in-frame clones and leaves some out. The data hold about 94,000 clones, with approximately 90% observed a single time. The sample was peripheral blood, taken 28 days after the second AZD1222 dose. Receptor source: an adult who received the AZD1222 COVID-19 vaccine.

The rearrangement links TRBV6-2 or TRBV6-3 to TRBJ1-2; D gene unclear. The germline V gene has CDR1 MNHEY and CDR2 SVGEGT. V gave up 3 bases and J gave up 3 bases, with 8 bases separating them. The CDR3 spans 13 residues. The CDR3: CASSYNRDYGYTF. The CDR3 coding sequence is TGTGCCAGCAGTTATAACCGCGACTATGGCTACACCTTC.

This chain uses TRBV2 with TRBJ2-3; perhaps TRBD2 as D (6 bases). This CDR3 is 17 amino acids long. Trimming took off 0 bases at V and 7 bases at J, with 20 bases between the two ends. Germline CDR1 SNHLY, CDR2 FYNNEI. CDR3 DNA sequence: TGTGCCAGCAGTGAAGCATCCCAACGGGGGTACTTCAATACGCAGTATTTT. The encoded protein is CASSEASQRGYFNTQYF.

This chain links TRBV20-1 with TRBJ1-3; D is unclear. Trimming took off 6 bases at V and 8 bases at J, with 11 bases between the two ends. The germline V gene has CDR1 DFQATT and CDR2 SNEGSKA (reference sequence). The CDR3 loop spans 11 amino acids. This chain's CDR3 is CSATDRYTIYF. The CDR3 nucleotides are TGCAGTGCAACGGATAGGTACACCATATATTTT.

The chain couples TRBV6-5 to TRBJ1-2; 8 bases are shared with TRBD1. The V gene end was trimmed by 6 bases and the J gene end by 4 bases; junction bases not matched to a gene: 10. Germline V lookup: CDR1 MNHEY, CDR2 SVGAGI. CDR3 length: 15 amino acids. The CDR3 reads CASRPRTGYGYGYTF. As DNA, the CDR3 is TGTGCCAGCAGGCCCCGGACAGGGTACGGCTATGGCTACACCTTC.

The CDR3 coding sequence is TGTGCCAGCAGCCCTGGGACGTCGCATCAGCCCCAGCATTTT. It codes for CASSPGTSHQPQHF. The genes are TRBV11-2 and TRBJ1-5, with D possibly matching TRBD1 (5 bases). Per the germline V gene, CDR1 is SGHAT and CDR2 is FQNNGV. Trimming stripped 5 bases from V and 5 bases from J, with 13 bases between. The CDR3 runs to 14 residues. Looking up the rest from reference TRBV11-2 and TRBJ1-5 gives the full variable domain: EAGVAQSPRYKIIEKRQSVAFWCNPISGHATLYWYQQILGQGPKLLIQFQNNGVVDDSQLPKDRFSAERLKGVDSTLKIQPAKLEDSAVYLCASSPGTSHQPQHFGDGTRLSIL.

The V and J genes are TRBV6-6 and TRBJ1-1, with 9 positions matching TRBD1. CDR3 size: 15 residues. Germline assignment: CDR1 MNHNY and CDR2 SVGAGI (reference sequence). Losses at the gene ends were 5 bases for V and 6 bases for J; bases not matched to a gene: 10. As DNA, the CDR3 is TGTGCCAGCAGTGACCCCGGGACAGGGAGGCCTGAAGCTTTCTTT. It is translated as CASSDPGTGRPEAFF.

The V call is TRBV4-1, the J call TRBJ2-7; 7 bases are a match to TRBD2. Trimming at V came to 2 bases and at J to 4 bases, leaving 14 bases not matched to a gene. CDR1 is MGHRA, CDR2 YSYEKL, per germline. The length of the CDR3 is 17 residues. CDR3 bases: TGCGCCAGCAGCCAAATCCAGGGTGGCGGGAGACTTTACGAGCAGTACTTC. Translated, it gives CASSQIQGGGRLYEQYF.

The chain has TRBV5-1 and TRBJ2-7; 8 bases line up with TRBD2. This CDR3 has 14 residues. Germline trimming cut 4 bases from V and 0 bases from J; bases unmatched to any gene: 3. The V gene's germline CDR1 is SGHRS and CDR2 YFSETQ. The CDR3 DNA sequence: TGCGCCAGCAGCCGGACTAGCAGCTCCTACGAGCAGTACTTC. Translation gives CASSRTSSSYEQYF. Complete variable domain (other parts from reference TRBV5-1 and TRBJ2-7): KAGVTQTPRYLIKTRGQQVTLSCSPISGHRSVSWYQQTPGQGLQFLFEYFSETQRNKGNFPGRFSGRQFSNSRSEMNVSTLELGDSALYLCASSRTSSSYEQYFGPGTRLTVT.

The chain couples TRBV7-6 to TRBJ1-5; 8 bases map to TRBD1. CDR1 and CDR2 (germline): SGHVS, FNYEAQ. The ends lost 5 bases at V and 7 bases at J; junction bases unmatched: 13. The CDR3 is 16 amino acids. For the CDR3, the DNA is TGTGCCAGCAGCCCTTCCCAAGGACAGGGAGGCCAGCCCCAGCATTTT. This gives the protein CASSPSQGQGGQPQHF.

This chain links TRBV9 with TRBJ2-5, with D tentatively TRBD2 (5 bases). Trimming pared 5 bases from V and 2 bases from J, leaving 16 bases between. The germline V gene encodes CDR1 SGDLS and CDR2 YYNGEE. The CDR3 extends over 15 amino acids. The DNA of the CDR3 is TGTGCCAGCAGTCCGGACTCTAGGAGACAAGAGACCCAGTACTTC. Its protein product is CASSPDSRRQETQYF.

Regarding this clone: This CDR3 is also generated by other DNA sequences in the sample. The V call is TRBV7-9, the J call TRBJ2-2; D is perhaps TRBD2 (5 bases). The CDR3 loop spans 16 amino acids. Germline V CDR1 and CDR2: SEHNR, FQNEAQ (reference sequence). V lost 2 bases and J 6 bases, leaving 16 bases between the germline ends. CDR3 in amino acids: CASSLTASGGPGELFF. The CDR3 DNA is TGTGCCAGCAGCTTAACCGCCAGCGGAGGTCCCGGGGAGCTGTTTTTT.

The genes are TRBV9 and TRBJ2-1; 9 bases fit TRBD2. Trimming removed 4 bases from V and 8 bases from J; junction bases left unmatched: 10. In germline, CDR1 is SGDLS, CDR2 YYNGEE. This CDR3 spans 15 amino acids. The CDR3 region is CASSKPRTSEDEQFF. The CDR3 nucleotides are TGTGCCAGCAGCAAGCCTCGGACTAGCGAGGATGAGCAGTTCTTC. Filled out from reference TRBV9 and TRBJ2-1, the complete variable domain reads DSGVTQTPKHLITATGQRVTLRCSPRSGDLSVYWYQQSLDQGLQFLIQYYNGEERAKGNILERFSAQQFPDLHSELNLSSLELGDSALYFCASSKPRTSEDEQFFGPGTRLTVL.

The gene calls are TRBV6-2 or TRBV6-3 and TRBJ2-5; D not certain. V was cut by 6 bases and J by 7 bases, with 15 bases left in between. Germline V gene sequence: CDR1 MNHEY, CDR2 SVGEGT. The CDR3 sequence is 13 residues long. The CDR3 spells CASSLELDGTQYF. CDR3 DNA sequence: TGTGCCAGCAGCCTGGAACTTGACGGGACCCAGTACTTC.

The V and J genes are TRBV5-5 and TRBJ2-1; D assignment may be TRBD1 or TRBD2 (6 bases each). This CDR3 is 13 amino acids long. Germline assignment: CDR1 SGHKS and CDR2 YYEKEE (reference sequence). Between the trimmed V and J ends, which lost 2 bases and 7 bases, there was a span of 10 bases. The CDR3 DNA is TGTGCCAGCAGCTTAGTAGGGGGGAATGAGCAGTTCTTC. Amino acids: CASSLVGGNEQFF.

The chain couples TRBV12-3 or TRBV12-4 to TRBJ1-2; D perhaps matches TRBD1 (6 bases). V was clipped by 6 bases and J by 5 bases, with 13 bases between them. CDR3 size: 13 residues. The CDR3: CASSPGQFYGYTF. The CDR3 nucleotides are TGTGCCAGCAGCCCTGGACAGTTTTATGGCTACACCTTC.

This clone was found a few times. The gene calls are TRBV3-1 (or the pseudogene TRBV3-2) and TRBJ1-1, with D perhaps TRBD1 (5 bases). Between the trimmed V and J ends, which lost 4 bases and 1 base, there was a span of 7 bases. Per germline, CDR1 LGHDT and CDR2 YNNKEL (reference sequence). CDR3 length equals 13 residues. The DNA for the CDR3 is TGTGCCAGCAGCCGGGACGGGAACACTGAAGCTTTCTTT. Its translation: CASSRDGNTEAFF.

This clone came up once. V usage is TRBV13 and J usage is TRBJ2-7; TRBD1 matches at 7 bases. Germline CDR1 and CDR2: PRHDT and FYEKMQ (reference sequence). V shed 4 bases, J shed 4 bases, and the junction held 22 bases outside the gene matches. The CDR3 covers 19 residues. As DNA, the CDR3 is TGTGCCAGCAGCTCTAACAGGGGTGGAACAACTCGGGTCAGGTACGAGCAGTACTTC. It specifies CASSSNRGGTTRVRYEQYF.

The chain is built from TRBV5-1 and TRBJ2-3; the D gene is possibly TRBD2 (6 bases). Looked up from germline, CDR1 is SGHRS and CDR2 is YFSETQ. This CDR3 comprises 14 residues. The ends were cut back, 6 bases at V and 1 base at J, with 12 bases in the middle. The CDR3: CASTREPGTDTQYF. CDR3 bases: TGCGCCAGCACGCGGGAACCCGGCACAGATACGCAGTATTTT.

This clone was recorded a few times. This chain links TRBV5-6 with TRBJ1-5; tentative D call: TRBD1 (5 bases). V lost 4 bases to trimming and J lost 3 bases, with 14 bases between them. CDR3 length equals 15 residues. Germline CDR1 and CDR2: SGHDT and YYEEEE. The CDR3 spells CASSLRGSHNQPQHF. DNA of the CDR3: TGTGCCAGCAGCCTGAGGGGATCCCACAATCAGCCCCAGCATTTT.

In its sample, this clone was seen once. The genes are TRBV2 and TRBJ2-3; 7 positions agree with TRBD1. The ends lost 8 bases at V and 2 bases at J; junction bases unmatched: 4. The germline V gene encodes CDR1 SNHLY and CDR2 FYNNEI. This CDR3 is built from 13 residues. The DNA of the CDR3 is TGTGCCAGCGGAACAGGGGTCACAGATACGCAGTATTTT. Translating it yields CASGTGVTDTQYF. Full variable domain (rest looked up from reference TRBV2 and TRBJ2-3): EPEVTQTPSHQVTQMGQEVILRCVPISNHLYFYWYRQILGQKVEFLVSFYNNEISEKSEIFDDQFSVERPDGSNFTLKIRSTKLEDSAMYFCASGTGVTDTQYFGPGTRLTVL.

V gene TRBV6-5 combines with J gene TRBJ1-2, with D possibly TRBD1 on 6 matching bases. The V end lost 6 bases, the J end lost 1 base, and 9 bases lay between the germline ends. The CDR3 is made up of 13 amino acids. Germline V gives CDR1 MNHEY, CDR2 SVGAGI. In nucleotides, the CDR3 is TGTGCCAGCAGCCAACAGGGTAACTATGGCTACACCTTC. Encoded protein: CASSQQGNYGYTF.

The V gene is TRBV2, the J gene TRBJ1-4, with no clear D. V dropped 4 bases and J dropped 8 bases, with 8 bases sitting between them. CDR1 is SNHLY and CDR2 is FYNNEI in the germline V gene. CDR3 length: 12 residues. CDR3 bases: TGTGCCAGCAGTGGAGGCGGCGAAAAACTGTTTTTT. Amino acids: CASSGGGEKLFF.

The V gene is TRBV6-6, the J gene TRBJ2-7; D not certain. V gave up 4 bases and J gave up 0 bases, with 10 bases separating them. Germline CDR1 is MNHNY and CDR2 is SVGAGI (reference sequence). CDR3 length: 14 residues. The CDR3 sequence is CASSSARISYEQYF. The DNA of the CDR3 is TGTGCCAGCAGTTCGGCCAGGATCTCCTACGAGCAGTACTTC.

The rearrangement uses TRBV15 and TRBJ1-4; unclear D gene. This CDR3 region has 16 residues. The ends were cut back, 0 bases at V and 4 bases at J, with 12 bases in the middle. Germline-derived CDR1 and CDR2 are LNHNV and YYDKDF (reference sequence). DNA for the CDR3: TGTGCCACCAGCAGAGATCTGAGGTCGGTTAATGAAAAACTGTTTTTT. It is translated as CATSRDLRSVNEKLFF.

This sequence joins TRBV7-9 and TRBJ2-1, with a weak D call TRBD2 (6 bases). V was trimmed by 0 bases and J by 5 bases, leaving 8 bases between them. CDR1 and CDR2 from the germline V gene are SEHNR and FQNEAQ (reference sequence). The CDR3 is 14 amino acids. CDR3 protein: CASSLATGDNEQFF. The CDR3 nucleotides are TGTGCCAGCAGCTTAGCGACGGGAGACAATGAGCAGTTCTTC.

This sequence joins TRBV7-8 and TRBJ1-5, with D uncertain. Trimming shortened V by 3 bases and J by 3 bases, and 3 bases separated the two germline ends. Germline CDR1 and CDR2: SGHVS and FQNEAQ. CDR3 length: 12 amino acids. DNA of the CDR3: TGTGCCAGCAGCTTGCCCAATCAGCCCCAGCATTTT. Its translation: CASSLPNQPQHF.

The gene calls are TRBV7-2 and TRBJ2-3; the D gene is possibly TRBD2 (6 bases). V was pared by 1 base and J by 0 bases, with 11 bases between. The V gene's germline CDR1 is SGHTA and CDR2 FQGNSA. This CDR3 contains 16 residues. The DNA of the CDR3 is TGTGCCAGCAGCTTAGGGCGGGGCGCTAGCACAGATACGCAGTATTTT. Translating gives CASSLGRGASTDTQYF. Full variable domain (rest looked up from reference TRBV7-2 and TRBJ2-3): GAGVSQSPSNKVTEKGKDVELRCDPISGHTALYWYRQSLGQGLEFLIYFQGNSAPDKSGLPSDRFSAERTGGSVSTLTIQRTQQEDSAVYLCASSLGRGASTDTQYFGPGTRLTVL.

This clone was seen just once. This rearrangement joins TRBV5-1 to TRBJ2-1; TRBD1 matches 9 bases. V gave up 5 bases and J gave up 6 bases; unmatched junction bases: 6. In germline, CDR1 is SGHRS, CDR2 YFSETQ. This CDR3 is 14 amino acids long. CDR3 protein: CASSIQGAGNEQFF. The DNA for the CDR3 is TGCGCCAGCAGTATACAGGGGGCGGGCAATGAGCAGTTCTTC.